Listed here are 20 T cell receptor beta chains from one sample, sequenced in a study of siplizumab effects on memory and regulatory T cells. Only in-frame clones appear in the TCRdb table, and some are missing; sequencing was by immunoSEQ multiplex PCR. The repertoire includes under 100,000 clones, approximately 86% of them detected once, and more than 1.5% sits in the top ten. The sequenced sample consisted of Tregs sorted from blood. The receptors come from a human donor in good health.

J is TRBJ2-1 and V is TRBV18; D unclear. This CDR3 region has 13 residues. Germline assignment: CDR1 KGHSH and CDR2 LQKENI. V was pared by 3 bases and J by 10 bases, with 13 bases between. The CDR3 spells CASSPIGQLEQFF. CDR3 nucleotide sequence: TGTGCCAGCTCACCCATAGGGCAACTAGAGCAGTTCTTC.

The chain is built from TRBV5-6 and TRBJ2-7, with 9 bases lining up with TRBD1. V was clipped by 4 bases and J by 4 bases; unmatched bases: 12. The CDR3 contains 16 residues. Germline loops: CDR1 SGHDT, CDR2 YYEEEE. The CDR3 spells CASSARDRAVGYEQYF. CDR3 nucleotides: TGTGCCAGCAGCGCGAGGGACAGGGCCGTAGGGTACGAGCAGTACTTC.

The chain employs TRBV30 and TRBJ1-2; D gene ambiguous. CDR3 length: 13 amino acids. The V gene lost 1 base and the J gene lost 4 bases, with 10 bases spanning the gap. Germline V gene sequence: CDR1 GTSNPN, CDR2 SVGIG (reference sequence). In DNA form, the CDR3 reads TGTGCCTGGAGTGGTGGCGGATTCTATGGCTACACCTTC. Encoded protein: CAWSGGGFYGYTF.

The chain uses TRBV4-1 and TRBJ2-1; 9 nucleotides align to TRBD2. This CDR3 spans 17 amino acids. Germline CDR1 MGHRA, CDR2 YSYEKL. The trim removed 7 bases at V and 0 bases at J, leaving 10 bases unmatched. CDR3 loop: CASTLEAGGSSYNEQFF. The CDR3 nucleotides are TGCGCCAGCACCCTAGAGGCGGGGGGGAGCTCCTACAATGAGCAGTTCTTC.

The rearrangement joins TRBV5-4 to TRBJ2-7; D is undetermined. This CDR3 is built from 11 residues. With 2 bases removed from V and 3 bases from J, the gap between germline ends came to 3 bases. The germline gives CDR1 SGHNT, CDR2 YYREEE (reference sequence). The CDR3 loop is CASSFNYEQYF. In nucleotides, the CDR3 is TGTGCCAGCAGCTTTAACTACGAGCAGTACTTC.

The V and J genes are TRBV11-2 and TRBJ2-3; D unresolved. V was clipped by 5 bases and J by 4 bases, with 19 bases between them. Looked up from germline, CDR1 is SGHAT and CDR2 is FQNNGV. The CDR3 is made up of 16 amino acids. CDR3 nucleotide sequence: TGTGCCAGCAGCCCATTAGACACCCTGAGCGCAGATACGCAGTATTTT. This sequence encodes CASSPLDTLSADTQYF.

The CDR3 DNA is TGTGCCTGGAGTGTGGAAACCGGAAACACCATATATTTT. Its translation is CAWSVETGNTIYF. The chain is built from TRBV30 and TRBJ1-3; D ambiguous. This CDR3 contains 13 residues. Germline values: CDR1 GTSNPN, CDR2 SVGIG (reference sequence). V gave up 0 bases and J gave up 4 bases, with 7 bases separating them.

This clone was found a few times. CDR3: CASRNSNQPQHF. The CDR3 DNA reads as TGTGCCAGCAGAAACAGCAATCAGCCCCAGCATTTT. The chain uses TRBV6-1 and TRBJ1-5, with D unresolved. Germline loops: CDR1 MNHNS, CDR2 SASEGT. Trimming left V 6 bases short and J 1 base short, with 4 bases between. CDR3 length: 12 residues.

The chain is built from TRBV6-4 and TRBJ2-2; no clear D. Trimming took off 2 bases at V and 1 base at J, with 5 bases between the two ends. Per germline, CDR1 MRHNA and CDR2 SNTAGT. The CDR3 has 14 residues. Written as DNA, the CDR3 is TGTGCCAGCAGTGACATGGGGAACACCGGGGAGCTGTTTTTT. It is translated as CASSDMGNTGELFF.

V and J are TRBV6-6 and TRBJ2-2, with D tentatively TRBD2 (5 bases). V lost 8 bases and J lost 1, with 14 bases in between. This CDR3 comprises 15 residues. Germline V gene data show CDR1 as MNHNY and CDR2 as SVGAGI (reference sequence). CDR3 sequence reads: CASLKGRGNTGELFF. The CDR3 DNA is TGTGCCAGCCTAAAGGGCCGGGGGAACACCGGGGAGCTGTTTTTT.

This chain links TRBV7-3 with TRBJ2-2; the D gene is possibly TRBD2 (7 bases). The germline gives CDR1 SGHTA, CDR2 FQGTGA. The V end was cut by 5 bases, the J end by 3 bases, with 16 bases between. The CDR3 runs to 16 residues. The CDR3 loop reads CASSPSRGRYTGELFF. CDR3 coding DNA: TGTGCCAGCAGCCCTTCGCGGGGGCGATACACCGGGGAGCTGTTTTTT.

The rearrangement uses TRBV7-8 and TRBJ1-3; D possibly corresponds to TRBD1 (6 bases). The germline V gene has CDR1 SGHVS and CDR2 FQNEAQ. The CDR3 extends over 14 amino acids. The germline V and J ends were trimmed by 1 base and 8 bases, with 12 bases remaining between them. The CDR3, as DNA: TGTGCCAGCAGCTTAGGAACAGGGTGGGACACCATATATTTT. Translated: CASSLGTGWDTIYF.

V is TRBV19 and J is TRBJ1-4; the match to TRBD1 covers 12 bases. V gave up 5 bases and J gave up 2 bases; unmatched junction bases: 6. This CDR3 contains 17 residues. Germline V lookup: CDR1 LNHDA, CDR2 SQIVND (reference sequence). CDR3 in amino acids: CASSFRDRGQTNEKLFF. In DNA, the CDR3 is TGTGCCAGTAGTTTCCGGGACAGGGGGCAGACTAATGAAAAACTGTTTTTT.

The J gene is TRBJ2-7, the V gene TRBV6-1, with a possible D match to TRBD2 (5 bases). CDR1 is MNHNS, CDR2 SASEGT, per germline. This CDR3 spans 13 amino acids. The V and J ends lost 6 bases and 4 bases respectively, with 13 bases between them. The CDR3 region is CASSVDGSYEQYF. In nucleotides, the CDR3 is TGTGCCAGCAGCGTCGATGGGAGTTACGAGCAGTACTTC.

V gene TRBV6-6 combines with J gene TRBJ2-3; weak D call: TRBD2 (6 bases). The germline V gene encodes CDR1 MNHNY and CDR2 SVGAGI (reference sequence). Trimming shortened V by 2 bases and J by 4 bases, and 10 bases separated the two germline ends. CDR3 length: 14 amino acids. The CDR3 coding sequence is TGTGCCAGCAGTTACCCCACGGGGGCAGATACGCAGTATTTT. Translating it yields CASSYPTGADTQYF.

This chain uses TRBV9 with TRBJ1-2; 10 bases align to TRBD1. Unmatched junction bases numbered 2, after V lost 0 bases and J lost 3 bases. The CDR3 has 15 amino acids. CDR1 is SGDLS and CDR2 is YYNGEE in the germline V gene. The CDR3 bases are TGTGCCAGCAGCGTAGGTGGGACAGGGGACTATGGCTACACCTTC. It specifies CASSVGGTGDYGYTF.

In the case of this clone: Different DNA sequences within this sample yield the same CDR3. The V and J genes are TRBV9 and TRBJ2-3; 7 bases are a match to TRBD2. The CDR3 is 15 amino acids. The V gene's germline CDR1 is SGDLS and CDR2 YYNGEE. With V trimmed by 0 bases and J by 1 base, 2 bases remained unmatched. In DNA form, the CDR3 reads TGTGCCAGCAGCGTAGCGGGGGGAGGCACAGATACGCAGTATTTT. Translation gives CASSVAGGGTDTQYF.

The rearrangement uses TRBV27 and TRBJ2-7; 8 nucleotides align to TRBD1. Germline V gene data show CDR1 as MNHEY and CDR2 as SMNVEV (reference sequence). CDR3 size: 16 residues. V shed 6 bases and J 0 bases; nucleotides not matched to a gene: 10. The CDR3 loop reads CASSRYGTGISYEQYF. The CDR3, as DNA: TGTGCCAGCAGCCGATACGGGACAGGTATCTCCTACGAGCAGTACTTC.

The chain links TRBV6-1 to TRBJ2-6; D gene ambiguous. The CDR3 runs to 18 residues. With 3 bases removed from V and 0 bases from J, the gap between germline ends came to 15 bases. Germline V CDR1 and CDR2: MNHNS, SASEGT. CDR3 residues: CASSEWVLLNSGANVLTF. DNA for the CDR3: TGTGCCAGCAGTGAGTGGGTCCTGCTAAACTCTGGGGCCAACGTCCTGACTTTC.

The J gene is TRBJ2-7, the V gene TRBV2, with TRBD1 matching 9 bases. Germline V gene data show CDR1 as SNHLY and CDR2 as FYNNEI. This CDR3 is built from 13 residues. V lost 7 bases to trimming and J lost 7 bases; unmatched junction nucleotides: 8. The chain's CDR3 is CASTGTGTKEQYF. DNA for the CDR3: TGTGCCAGCACCGGGACAGGGACTAAAGAGCAGTACTTC. The variable domain in full, completed from reference TRBV2 and TRBJ2-7, reads EPEVTQTPSHQVTQMGQEVILRCVPISNHLYFYWYRQILGQKVEFLVSFYNNEISEKSEIFDDQFSVERPDGSNFTLKIRSTKLEDSAMYFCASTGTGTKEQYFGPGTRLTVT.